These T cell receptor beta chains were read from a single sample in a study of identical twins. TCRdb fed the 5' RACE reads into MiXCR, producing one record per CDR3 protein. The sample yields about 470,000 distinct CDR3 sequences, approximately 25% seen once. The data were also submitted as part of a second study, on T cells expressing NK-cell markers.

Sequencing was carried out using CD4+ T cells sorted from blood. The source is a woman between 18 and 29 years old in good health. CDR3s leave out the opening cysteine and the closing phenylalanine or tryptophan. Fields, in order: D gene, J gene, V gene, CDR3 protein. D genes are given only for firm matches.

D gene: .
J gene: TRBJ2-1
V gene: TRBV9
CDR3 protein: ASSVEASAYNEQF

D gene: .
J gene: TRBJ1-2
V gene: TRBV7-9
CDR3 protein: ASSLEITHGYT

D gene: .
J gene: TRBJ2-3
V gene: TRBV7-2
CDR3 protein: ASSPHVPDTQY

D gene: .
J gene: TRBJ1-1
V gene: TRBV7-2
CDR3 protein: ASSSMDMNTEAF

D gene: .
J gene: TRBJ1-1
V gene: TRBV7-2
CDR3 protein: ASSWGAGMNTEAF

D gene: .
J gene: TRBJ1-5
V gene: TRBV20-1
CDR3 protein: SARDHAGQQPQH

D gene: TRBD1
J gene: TRBJ1-2
V gene: TRBV6-5
CDR3 protein: ASSYSPGGNYGYT

D gene: .
J gene: TRBJ2-2
V gene: TRBV12-3/TRBV12-4
CDR3 protein: ASSFSDENTGELF

D gene: .
J gene: TRBJ2-7
V gene: TRBV20-1
CDR3 protein: SARAHRGASYEQY

D gene: .
J gene: TRBJ1-2
V gene: TRBV29-1
CDR3 protein: SVDPGFSGYT

D gene: .
J gene: TRBJ2-5
V gene: TRBV2
CDR3 protein: ASSGGTGETQY

D gene: .
J gene: TRBJ2-1
V gene: TRBV20-1
CDR3 protein: SASKRRVRYNEQF

D gene: .
J gene: TRBJ2-5
V gene: TRBV6-1
CDR3 protein: ASSETDSRN

D gene: .
J gene: TRBJ1-3
V gene: TRBV12-3/TRBV12-4
CDR3 protein: ASSPSRQVFSGNTIY

D gene: TRBD2
J gene: TRBJ2-1
V gene: TRBV6-5
CDR3 protein: ASSLRLAGDFEQF

D gene: TRBD1
J gene: TRBJ1-2
V gene: TRBV6-2/TRBV6-3
CDR3 protein: ASSTSLAGGVYGYT

D gene: TRBD2
J gene: TRBJ2-5
V gene: TRBV5-1
CDR3 protein: ASSLAASGPSETQY

D gene: TRBD2
J gene: TRBJ2-1
V gene: TRBV9
CDR3 protein: ASSDRTSVDEQF

D gene: TRBD1
J gene: TRBJ1-1
V gene: TRBV9
CDR3 protein: ASSFLDRVTEAF

D gene: .
J gene: TRBJ2-3
V gene: TRBV6-2/TRBV6-3
CDR3 protein: ASVRQSSTDTQY

D gene: .
J gene: TRBJ1-4
V gene: TRBV6-5
CDR3 protein: ASSSSSQGGEKLF

D gene: .
J gene: TRBJ2-3
V gene: TRBV11-3
CDR3 protein: ASSLGPRQVADTQY

D gene: .
J gene: TRBJ2-7
V gene: TRBV20-1
CDR3 protein: SARGQNIISEQY

D gene: .
J gene: TRBJ1-2
V gene: TRBV29-1
CDR3 protein: SVVRTDYGYT

D gene: .
J gene: TRBJ2-5
V gene: TRBV12-3/TRBV12-4
CDR3 protein: ASSLALGLETQY

D gene: .
J gene: TRBJ2-1
V gene: TRBV3-1
CDR3 protein: ASSRGTDNEQF

D gene: .
J gene: TRBJ2-7
V gene: TRBV5-1
CDR3 protein: ASSRGTRDTYEQY

D gene: TRBD1
J gene: TRBJ2-7
V gene: TRBV10-3
CDR3 protein: AISRILTGTGSYEQY

D gene: TRBD1
J gene: TRBJ1-1
V gene: TRBV20-1
CDR3 protein: SARDLADRVGAMNTEAF

D gene: .
J gene: TRBJ1-5
V gene: TRBV12-3/TRBV12-4
CDR3 protein: ASSLGQRNQPQH

D gene: .
J gene: TRBJ2-1
V gene: TRBV7-6
CDR3 protein: ASSSLRYEQF

D gene: TRBD1
J gene: TRBJ1-2
V gene: TRBV9
CDR3 protein: ASSAGTGPSGYT

D gene: .
J gene: TRBJ2-6
V gene: TRBV10-3
CDR3 protein: AISDISGANVLT

D gene: .
J gene: TRBJ1-3
V gene: TRBV6-2/TRBV6-3
CDR3 protein: ASSYDGSSGNTIY

D gene: .
J gene: TRBJ1-2
V gene: TRBV25-1
CDR3 protein: ASSEYRGYGYT

D gene: .
J gene: TRBJ2-1
V gene: TRBV5-5
CDR3 protein: ASSFPGSQGEQF

D gene: .
J gene: TRBJ2-6
V gene: TRBV21-1
CDR3 protein: ASILRDRNSGANVLT

D gene: .
J gene: TRBJ2-2
V gene: TRBV6-2/TRBV6-3
CDR3 protein: ASTKGSLAGELF

D gene: TRBD2
J gene: TRBJ2-3
V gene: TRBV5-5
CDR3 protein: ASTTGLAGFADTQY

D gene: .
J gene: TRBJ2-5
V gene: TRBV10-3
CDR3 protein: AIRNTRGQETQY

D gene: .
J gene: TRBJ2-1
V gene: TRBV15
CDR3 protein: AIRRVSSNEQF

D gene: TRBD1
J gene: TRBJ2-3
V gene: TRBV7-2
CDR3 protein: ASTTGQGAADTQY

D gene: .
J gene: TRBJ1-6
V gene: TRBV12-3/TRBV12-4
CDR3 protein: ASSLARPLH

D gene: TRBD2
J gene: TRBJ2-2
V gene: TRBV30
CDR3 protein: AWSPAGVRKTGELF

D gene: .
J gene: TRBJ2-1
V gene: TRBV20-1
CDR3 protein: SARSRRAYNEQF

D gene: TRBD1
J gene: TRBJ2-7
V gene: TRBV29-1
CDR3 protein: SVEKQGAGAYEQY

D gene: .
J gene: TRBJ2-5
V gene: TRBV29-1
CDR3 protein: SVEIGRNQETQY

D gene: .
J gene: TRBJ2-1
V gene: TRBV7-2
CDR3 protein: ASSFGLNEQF

D gene: TRBD2
J gene: TRBJ2-7
V gene: TRBV2
CDR3 protein: ASSRGRTSYEQY

D gene: .
J gene: TRBJ2-1
V gene: TRBV19
CDR3 protein: ASSTGPGSINEQF

D gene: .
J gene: TRBJ2-1
V gene: TRBV7-2
CDR3 protein: ASSPGTNSYNEQF

D gene: TRBD1
J gene: TRBJ1-1
V gene: TRBV12-3/TRBV12-4
CDR3 protein: ASGGQLLNTEAF